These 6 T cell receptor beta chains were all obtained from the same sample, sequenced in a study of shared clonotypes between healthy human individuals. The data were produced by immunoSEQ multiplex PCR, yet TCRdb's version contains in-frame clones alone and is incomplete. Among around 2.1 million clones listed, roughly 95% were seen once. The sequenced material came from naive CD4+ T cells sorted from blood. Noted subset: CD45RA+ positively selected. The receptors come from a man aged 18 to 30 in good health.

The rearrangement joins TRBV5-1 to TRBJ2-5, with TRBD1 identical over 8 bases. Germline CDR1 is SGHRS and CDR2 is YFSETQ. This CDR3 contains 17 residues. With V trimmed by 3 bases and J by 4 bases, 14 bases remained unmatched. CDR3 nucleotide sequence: TGCGCCAGCAGCTCAAGACCGAGGACAGGGTCTGGAGAGACCCAGTACTTC. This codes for CASSSRPRTGSGETQYF.

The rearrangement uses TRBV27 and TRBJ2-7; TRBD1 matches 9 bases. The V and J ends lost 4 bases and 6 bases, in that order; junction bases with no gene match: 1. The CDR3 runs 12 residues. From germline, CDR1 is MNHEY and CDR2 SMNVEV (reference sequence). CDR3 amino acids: CASSYRGLEQYF. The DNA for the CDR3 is TGTGCCAGCAGTTACAGGGGGCTCGAGCAGTACTTC.

In nucleotides, the CDR3 is TGTGCCAGCAGTGTGAGGGCAGCAATTCAGCCCCAGCATTTT. Encoded protein: CASSVRAAIQPQHF. This chain connects TRBV6-5 to TRBJ1-5; no reliable D call. The CDR3 is 14 amino acids. Trimming removed 5 bases at V and 6 bases at J, with 14 bases between. Per germline, CDR1 MNHEY and CDR2 SVGAGI.

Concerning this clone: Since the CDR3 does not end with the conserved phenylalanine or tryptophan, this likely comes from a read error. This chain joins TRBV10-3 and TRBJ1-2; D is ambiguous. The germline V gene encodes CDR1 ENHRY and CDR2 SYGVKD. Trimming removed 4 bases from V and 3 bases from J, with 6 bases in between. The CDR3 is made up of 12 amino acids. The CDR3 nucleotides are TGTGCCATCAGTGGGGCGGACTATGGCTACACCCTC. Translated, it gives CAISGADYGYTL.

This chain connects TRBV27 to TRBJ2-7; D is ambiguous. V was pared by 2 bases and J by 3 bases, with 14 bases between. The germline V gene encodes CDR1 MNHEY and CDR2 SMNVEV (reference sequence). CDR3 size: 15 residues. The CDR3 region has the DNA TGTGCCAGCAGTTTAGGACCCTCTTGGAACTACGAGCAGTACTTC. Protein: CASSLGPSWNYEQYF.

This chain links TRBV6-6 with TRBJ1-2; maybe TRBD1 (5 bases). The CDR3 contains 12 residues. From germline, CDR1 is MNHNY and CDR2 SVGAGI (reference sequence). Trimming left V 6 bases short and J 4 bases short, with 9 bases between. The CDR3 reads CASRQGLYGYTF. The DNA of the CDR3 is TGTGCCAGCAGGCAGGGCCTCTATGGCTACACCTTC.